This TCR beta chain was identified during a study of pediatric ulcerative colitis. The germline V gene encodes CDR1 SGHRS and CDR2 YFSETQ. J was trimmed by 5 bases and V by 4 bases; bases with no gene match: 8. There are 17 residues in the CDR3. Generated by immunoSEQ multiplex PCR, the TCRdb table keeps only in-frame clones and is missing some. The sample shows more than 50,000 clones, just over 75% of them seen only once. The V call is TRBV5-1, the J call TRBJ2-4, with 14 positions matching TRBD2. The material sequenced was blood. The receptor's source is a boy aged 5-17 years with moderate ulcerative colitis. The CDR3 nucleotides are TGCGCCAGCAGCCCACGGACTAGCGGGGGGCCGGAAAACATTCAGTACTTC. Translation: CASSPRTSGGPENIQYF.